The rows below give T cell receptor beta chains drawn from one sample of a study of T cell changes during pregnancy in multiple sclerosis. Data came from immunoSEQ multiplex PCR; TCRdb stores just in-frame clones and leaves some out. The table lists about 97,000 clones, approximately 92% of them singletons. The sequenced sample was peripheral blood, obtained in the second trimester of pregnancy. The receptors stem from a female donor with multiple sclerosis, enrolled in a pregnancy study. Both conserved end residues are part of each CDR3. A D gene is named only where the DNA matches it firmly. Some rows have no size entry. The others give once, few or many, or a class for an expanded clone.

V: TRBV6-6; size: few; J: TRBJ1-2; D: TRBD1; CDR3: CASRPGQGDYGYTF; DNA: TGTGCCAGCAGACCCGGACAGGGGGACTATGGCTACACCTTC
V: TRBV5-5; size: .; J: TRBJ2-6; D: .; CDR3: CASSFTSAGAGANVLTF; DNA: TGTGCCAGCAGCTTTACGTCAGCAGGGGCTGGGGCCAACGTCCTGACTTTC
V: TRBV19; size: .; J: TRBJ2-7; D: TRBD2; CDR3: CASRASGGSYEQYF; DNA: TGTGCCAGTAGGGCTAGCGGGGGCTCCTACGAGCAGTACTTC
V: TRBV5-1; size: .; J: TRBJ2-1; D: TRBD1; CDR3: CASSLDGQGYHNEQFF; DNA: TGCGCCAGCAGCTTGGACGGACAGGGGTACCACAATGAGCAGTTCTTC
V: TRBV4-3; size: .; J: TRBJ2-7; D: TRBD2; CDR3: CASSQEVGASGLYEQYF; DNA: TGCGCCAGCAGCCAAGAGGTCGGGGCTAGCGGGCTGTACGAGCAGTACTTC
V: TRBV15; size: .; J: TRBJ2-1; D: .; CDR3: CATRVEGRYNEQFF; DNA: TGTGCCACCAGGGTAGAGGGCCGGTACAATGAGCAGTTCTTC
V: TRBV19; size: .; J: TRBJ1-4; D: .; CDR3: CASSIDTAGSLGLFF; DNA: TGTGCCAGTAGTATAGATACCGCGGGGAGCCTTGGACTGTTTTTT
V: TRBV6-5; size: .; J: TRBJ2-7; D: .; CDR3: CASRPGSSYEQYF; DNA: TGTGCCAGCAGGCCCGGGAGTTCCTACGAGCAGTACTTC
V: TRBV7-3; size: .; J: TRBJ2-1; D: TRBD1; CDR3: CASSPGDSYNEQFF; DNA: TGTGCCAGCAGCCCAGGGGACAGCTACAATGAGCAGTTCTTC
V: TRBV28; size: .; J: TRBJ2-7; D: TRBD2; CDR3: CASSQGLAGGEAYF; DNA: TGTGCCAGCAGCCAGGGACTAGCGGGAGGGGAGGCGTACTTC
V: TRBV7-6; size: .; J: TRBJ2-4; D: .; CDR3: CASSLGGEGKNIQYF; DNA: TGTGCCAGCAGCTTAGGCGGGGAAGGTAAAAACATTCAGTACTTC
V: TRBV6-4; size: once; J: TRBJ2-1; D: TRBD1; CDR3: CASSVAGTGTNEQFF; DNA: TGTGCCAGCAGTGTCGCCGGGACAGGGACTAATGAGCAGTTCTTC
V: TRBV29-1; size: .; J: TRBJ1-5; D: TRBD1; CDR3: CSVRTGKGDQPQHF; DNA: TGCAGCGTACGGACAGGAAAAGGGGATCAGCCCCAGCATTTT
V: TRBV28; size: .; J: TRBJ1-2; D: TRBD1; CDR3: CASSLGQYPLAGYTF; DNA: TGTGCCAGCAGCCTGGGACAGTACCCCCTAGCTGGCTACACCTTC
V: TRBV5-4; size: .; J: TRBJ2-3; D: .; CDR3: CASSHDLIAATDTQYF; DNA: TGTGCCAGCAGCCATGACTTAATAGCGGCCACAGATACGCAGTATTTT
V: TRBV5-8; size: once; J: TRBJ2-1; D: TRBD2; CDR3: CASSFGLAGDLLF; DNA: TGTGCCAGCAGCTTTGGACTAGCGGGAGATCTCCTCTTC
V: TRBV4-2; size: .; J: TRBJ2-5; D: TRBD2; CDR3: CASSQDPLAGGRLETQYF; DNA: TGTGCCAGCAGCCAAGATCCGCTAGCGGGAGGGAGGCTAGAGACCCAGTACTTC
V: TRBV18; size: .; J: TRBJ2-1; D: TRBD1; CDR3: CASSRDSVSYNEQFF; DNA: TGTGCCAGCTCACGGGACAGCGTATCCTACAATGAGCAGTTCTTC
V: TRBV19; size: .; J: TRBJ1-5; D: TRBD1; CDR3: CASSLTGTGVNQPQHF; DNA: TGTGCCAGTAGTCTCACCGGGACAGGGGTTAATCAGCCCCAGCATTTT
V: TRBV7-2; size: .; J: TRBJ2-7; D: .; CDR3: CASSFQTSRVYSYEQYF; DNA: TGTGCCAGCAGCTTCCAAACTAGCCGGGTATACTCCTACGAGCAGTACTTC
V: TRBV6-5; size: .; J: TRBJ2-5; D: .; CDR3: CASREVGGETQYF; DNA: TGTGCCAGCAGGGAAGTGGGAGGCGAGACCCAGTACTTC
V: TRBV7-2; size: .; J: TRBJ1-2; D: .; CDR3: CASSVSGSPYGYTF; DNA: TGTGCCAGCAGCGTTTCCGGGTCACCATATGGCTACACCTTC
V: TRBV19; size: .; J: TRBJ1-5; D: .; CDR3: CASSMLAGQPQHF; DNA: TGTGCCAGTAGTATGTTAGCGGGCCAGCCCCAGCATTTT
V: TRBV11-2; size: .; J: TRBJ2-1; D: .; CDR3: CASSAPWGHEQFF; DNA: TGTGCCAGCAGCGCCCCATGGGGCCACGAGCAGTTCTTC
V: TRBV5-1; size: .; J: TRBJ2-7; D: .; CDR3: CASSFSVGSYEQYF; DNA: TGCGCCAGCAGCTTTTCCGTGGGCAGCTACGAGCAGTACTTC
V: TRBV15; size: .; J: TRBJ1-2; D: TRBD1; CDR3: CATSTRTGHYGYTF; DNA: TGTGCCACCAGCACCAGGACAGGGCACTATGGCTACACCTTC
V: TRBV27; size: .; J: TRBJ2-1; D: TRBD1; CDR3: CASSYDRGDNEQFF; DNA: TGTGCCAGCAGTTATGACAGGGGTGACAATGAGCAGTTCTTC
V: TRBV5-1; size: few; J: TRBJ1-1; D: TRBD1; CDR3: CASSLGGQTNTEAFF; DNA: TGCGCCAGCAGCTTGGGGGGACAGACCAACACTGAAGCTTTCTTT
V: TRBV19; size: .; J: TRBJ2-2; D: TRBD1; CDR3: CASSTETGGTGELFF; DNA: TGTGCCAGTAGTACCGAGACAGGGGGGACCGGGGAGCTGTTTTTT
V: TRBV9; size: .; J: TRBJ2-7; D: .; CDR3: CASSVGPREHEQYF; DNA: TGTGCCAGCAGCGTAGGCCCGCGGGAACACGAGCAGTACTTC
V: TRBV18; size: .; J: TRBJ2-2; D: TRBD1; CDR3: CASSPKQGAFTGELFF; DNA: TGTGCCAGCTCACCCAAACAGGGGGCGTTTACCGGGGAGCTGTTTTTT
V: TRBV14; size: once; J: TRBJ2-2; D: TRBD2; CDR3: CASSQEGLAGLNTGELFF; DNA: TGTGCCAGCAGCCAAGAGGGACTAGCTGGGTTGAACACCGGGGAGCTGTTTTTT
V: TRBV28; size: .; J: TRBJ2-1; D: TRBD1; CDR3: CASRPGGAKGYNEQFF; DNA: TGTGCCAGCAGGCCAGGGGGCGCTAAGGGATACAATGAGCAGTTCTTC
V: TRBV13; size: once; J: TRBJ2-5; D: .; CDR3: CASSPRDSKETQYF; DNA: TGTGCCAGCAGCCCCCGAGACTCGAAAGAGACCCAGTACTTC
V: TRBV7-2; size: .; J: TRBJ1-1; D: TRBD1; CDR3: CASSLVMGQRNTEAFF; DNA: TGTGCCAGCAGCTTAGTGATGGGACAGAGAAACACTGAAGCTTTCTTT
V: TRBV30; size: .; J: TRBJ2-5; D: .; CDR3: CAWSEETYIQETQYF; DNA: TGTGCCTGGAGTGAGGAGACCTATATCCAAGAGACCCAGTACTTC
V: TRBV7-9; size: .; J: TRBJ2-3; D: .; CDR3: CASSLAEELTQYF; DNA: TGTGCCAGCAGCTTAGCGGAGGAACTTACGCAGTATTTT
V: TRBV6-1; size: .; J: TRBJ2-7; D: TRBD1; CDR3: CASSSGTGIYEQYF; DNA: TGTGCCAGCAGCTCCGGGACAGGGATCTACGAGCAGTACTTC
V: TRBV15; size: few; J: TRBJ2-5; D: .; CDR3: CATSSRAVSPGTQYF; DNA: TGTGCCACCAGCAGTAGAGCGGTGTCTCCGGGGACCCAGTACTTC
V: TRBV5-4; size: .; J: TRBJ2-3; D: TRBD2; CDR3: CASSSGTSGRLITDTQYF; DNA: TGTGCCAGCAGCTCTGGGACTAGCGGGAGGCTGATCACAGATACGCAGTATTTT
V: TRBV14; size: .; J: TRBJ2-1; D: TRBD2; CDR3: CASRLAGWSSYNEQFF; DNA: TGTGCCAGCAGACTAGCGGGGTGGAGCTCCTACAATGAGCAGTTCTTC
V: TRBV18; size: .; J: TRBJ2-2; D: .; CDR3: CASSPHAPGNTGELFF; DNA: TGTGCCAGCTCACCTCACGCCCCGGGGAACACCGGGGAGCTGTTTTTT
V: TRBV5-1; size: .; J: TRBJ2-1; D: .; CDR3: CASSLVGDNEQFF; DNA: TGCGCCAGCAGCTTGGTAGGGGACAATGAGCAGTTCTTC
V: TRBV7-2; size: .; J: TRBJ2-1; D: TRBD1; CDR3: CASSLGQGVHEQFF; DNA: TGTGCCAGCAGCTTGGGACAGGGAGTACATGAGCAGTTCTTC
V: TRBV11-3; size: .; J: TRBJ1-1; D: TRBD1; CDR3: CASSSRTGEAFF; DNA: TGTGCCAGCAGCTCCCGGACAGGCGAAGCTTTCTTT
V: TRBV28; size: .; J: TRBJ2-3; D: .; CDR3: CASSLVMQGLADTQYF; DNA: TGTGCCAGCAGTTTAGTTATGCAGGGGTTGGCAGATACGCAGTATTTT
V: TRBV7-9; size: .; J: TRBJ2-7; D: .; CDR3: CASSSGTNRDEQYF; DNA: TGTGCCAGCAGCTCCGGGACAAACCGGGACGAGCAGTACTTC
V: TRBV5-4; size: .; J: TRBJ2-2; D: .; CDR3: CASSTKSGARGGELFF; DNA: TGTGCCAGCAGCACGAAGTCAGGGGCGCGTGGCGGGGAGCTGTTTTTT
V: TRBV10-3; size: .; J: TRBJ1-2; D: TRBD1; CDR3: CATTATTDRSGYTF; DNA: TGTGCCACCACAGCTACAACGGACAGGTCTGGCTACACCTTC
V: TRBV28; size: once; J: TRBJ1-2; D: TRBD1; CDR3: CASKEGAHYGYTF; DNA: TGTGCCAGCAAGGAGGGGGCGCACTATGGCTACACCTTC
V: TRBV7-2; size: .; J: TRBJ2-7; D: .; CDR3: CASSFQQGLSYEQYF; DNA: TGTGCCAGCAGCTTCCAACAGGGCCTCTCCTACGAGCAGTACTTC
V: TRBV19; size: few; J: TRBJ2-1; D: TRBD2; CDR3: CASSVLAAQFF; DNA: TGTGCCAGTAGTGTACTAGCGGCGCAGTTCTTC
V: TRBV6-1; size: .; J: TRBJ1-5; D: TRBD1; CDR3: CASSWTGGQDQPQHF; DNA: TGTGCCAGCAGTTGGACAGGGGGACAGGATCAGCCCCAGCATTTT
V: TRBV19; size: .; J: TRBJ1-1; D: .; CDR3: CASSISGTLDTEAFF; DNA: TGTGCCAGTAGTATCAGCGGGACTCTGGACACTGAAGCTTTCTTT
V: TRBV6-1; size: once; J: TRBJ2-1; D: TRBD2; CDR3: CASVLAGGPDEQFF; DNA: TGTGCCAGCGTACTAGCGGGAGGGCCCGATGAGCAGTTCTTC